This is a list of T cell receptor beta chains from one sample in a study of blood T cell repertoires in COVID-19. Assay used: immunoSEQ multiplex PCR; TCRdb lists only in-frame clones, some missing. The data contain roughly 54,000 clones, 80% to 90% of them singletons. The sample was peripheral blood. The origin of the receptors is a man aged 50-60 years with acute or convalescent COVID-19. Each CDR3 is given with its conserved first and last residue. D genes are given only for firm matches. Expanded clones are given a class, and other clones once, few, many or no size at all.

cdr3_nt: TGTGCCAGCAGCTTGGAGCTAGCGGGGGGGAGAGAGACCCAGTACTTC; cdr3_aa: CASSLELAGGRETQYF; clone_size: -; v_call: TRBV5-5; j_call: TRBJ2-5; d_call: TRBD2
cdr3_nt: TGTGCCAGCAGCAAGGGACAGCCCTTGAACACTGAAGCTTTCTTT; cdr3_aa: CASSKGQPLNTEAFF; clone_size: -; v_call: TRBV6-5; j_call: TRBJ1-1; d_call: TRBD1
cdr3_nt: TGTGCCAGCAGCCCCAGACTAGCAGAAGAGACCCAGTACTTC; cdr3_aa: CASSPRLAEETQYF; clone_size: -; v_call: TRBV11-2; j_call: TRBJ2-5; d_call: TRBD2
cdr3_nt: TGTGCCAGCAGCTTAGAGGCTAGCGGGGGGCATACCTACGAGCAGTACTTC; cdr3_aa: CASSLEASGGHTYEQYF; clone_size: -; v_call: TRBV7-2; j_call: TRBJ2-7; d_call: TRBD2
cdr3_nt: TGTGCCAGCAGTTTCCGGGAAGGAAACACCATATATTTT; cdr3_aa: CASSFREGNTIYF; clone_size: -; v_call: TRBV12-3/TRBV12-4; j_call: TRBJ1-3; d_call: -
cdr3_nt: TGTGCCAGCAGCCGGAGACAGGGTACGTACTACGAGCAGTACTTC; cdr3_aa: CASSRRQGTYYEQYF; clone_size: -; v_call: TRBV5-4; j_call: TRBJ2-7; d_call: TRBD1
cdr3_nt: TGTGCCAGCAGCTCCACCAGGGCCCGGGAGACCCAGTACTTC; cdr3_aa: CASSSTRARETQYF; clone_size: -; v_call: TRBV11-2; j_call: TRBJ2-5; d_call: -
cdr3_nt: TGTGCCAGTAGTACCCAGAACACTGAAGCTTTCTTT; cdr3_aa: CASSTQNTEAFF; clone_size: -; v_call: TRBV19; j_call: TRBJ1-1; d_call: -
cdr3_nt: TGTGCCAGCAGCCCGGGACTAACCTACGAGCAGTACTTC; cdr3_aa: CASSPGLTYEQYF; clone_size: few; v_call: TRBV7-9; j_call: TRBJ2-7; d_call: TRBD2
cdr3_nt: TGTGCCAGCAGCTTAGGACGGCTGGGGGGGGAGACCCAGTACTTC; cdr3_aa: CASSLGRLGGETQYF; clone_size: -; v_call: TRBV13; j_call: TRBJ2-5; d_call: TRBD2
cdr3_nt: TGTGCCAGTAGTATAAGCGGGGCCGGGGCCAACGTCCTGACTTTC; cdr3_aa: CASSISGAGANVLTF; clone_size: -; v_call: TRBV19; j_call: TRBJ2-6; d_call: TRBD2
cdr3_nt: TGTGCCAGCAGCCTGGGACTAGCGGGAGGAGGGTACGAGCAGTACTTC; cdr3_aa: CASSLGLAGGGYEQYF; clone_size: -; v_call: TRBV3-1/TRBV3-2; j_call: TRBJ2-7; d_call: TRBD2
cdr3_nt: TGTGCCAGCAGCTTAGTAGCGGGAGAAGGGTTCTTC; cdr3_aa: CASSLVAGEGFF; clone_size: -; v_call: TRBV7-8; j_call: TRBJ2-1; d_call: TRBD2
cdr3_nt: TGTGCCAGCGGGGGACTAGCGGGAGTGGGGATGGGTACGCAGTATTTT; cdr3_aa: CASGGLAGVGMGTQYF; clone_size: -; v_call: TRBV27; j_call: TRBJ2-3; d_call: TRBD2
cdr3_nt: TGTGCCAGCAGTGCCTACCGGGACAGGGGGTCGGGTTCGGCTTTT; cdr3_aa: CASSAYRDRGSGSAF; clone_size: -; v_call: TRBV2; j_call: TRBJ1-4; d_call: TRBD1
cdr3_nt: TGTGCCAGCAGTGAAGTTAGGACAGGGAATTCACCCCTCCACTTT; cdr3_aa: CASSEVRTGNSPLHF; clone_size: -; v_call: TRBV6-1; j_call: TRBJ1-6; d_call: TRBD1
cdr3_nt: TGTGCCAGCAGCGCACCGGGACTAGCGCTTTCCTACGAGCAGTACTTC; cdr3_aa: CASSAPGLALSYEQYF; clone_size: -; v_call: TRBV5-4; j_call: TRBJ2-7; d_call: TRBD2
cdr3_nt: TGTGCCAGCAGCCCCGACAGGGACACCGGGGAGCTGTTTTTT; cdr3_aa: CASSPDRDTGELFF; clone_size: -; v_call: TRBV7-9; j_call: TRBJ2-2; d_call: TRBD1
cdr3_nt: TGTGCCAGCAGTTGGGGTCAGGGGGTCAATCAGCCCCAGCATTTT; cdr3_aa: CASSWGQGVNQPQHF; clone_size: once; v_call: TRBV6-2/TRBV6-3; j_call: TRBJ1-5; d_call: TRBD1
cdr3_nt: TGTGCCAGTACGGACAGGGGAAGCAATCAGCCCCAGCATTTT; cdr3_aa: CASTDRGSNQPQHF; clone_size: -; v_call: TRBV27; j_call: TRBJ1-5; d_call: TRBD1
cdr3_nt: TGTGCCAGCAGCTTAGCGCCCGGGACAGGGAAAGGCTACACCTTC; cdr3_aa: CASSLAPGTGKGYTF; clone_size: -; v_call: TRBV7-9; j_call: TRBJ1-2; d_call: TRBD1
cdr3_nt: TGTGCCATCAGCACCAACCTTGGACTACAGAGCTGGAACACTGAAGCTTTCTTT; cdr3_aa: CAISTNLGLQSWNTEAFF; clone_size: -; v_call: TRBV10-3; j_call: TRBJ1-1; d_call: -
cdr3_nt: TGTGCCAGCAGTTACAGTCCTAACGCCCAGCATTTT; cdr3_aa: CASSYSPNAQHF; clone_size: -; v_call: TRBV6-2/TRBV6-3; j_call: TRBJ1-5; d_call: -
cdr3_nt: TGTGCCAGCAGTTTCTCCGTCGGTGAGGTAGGGGCGATCTATGGCTACACCTTC; cdr3_aa: CASSFSVGEVGAIYGYTF; clone_size: once; v_call: TRBV27; j_call: TRBJ1-2; d_call: -
cdr3_nt: TGTGCCAGCAGTTCCCGGACAGGGCCCAATTCACCCCTCCACTTT; cdr3_aa: CASSSRTGPNSPLHF; clone_size: -; v_call: TRBV27; j_call: TRBJ1-6; d_call: TRBD1
cdr3_nt: TGTGCCAGCAGCTTTGAGGGAAGACAGCCCCAGCATTTT; cdr3_aa: CASSFEGRQPQHF; clone_size: -; v_call: TRBV7-9; j_call: TRBJ1-5; d_call: -
cdr3_nt: TGTGCCAGCAGCGCCCACAGGGACAATCAGCCCCAGCATTTT; cdr3_aa: CASSAHRDNQPQHF; clone_size: -; v_call: TRBV9; j_call: TRBJ1-5; d_call: -
cdr3_nt: TGTGCCAGTAGTATAGAGGACAGCCTCTCCTACAATGAGCAGTTCTTC; cdr3_aa: CASSIEDSLSYNEQFF; clone_size: few; v_call: TRBV19; j_call: TRBJ2-1; d_call: -
cdr3_nt: TGTGCCAGCTCACCAACAAGTCTATCGCTAGCGGGGGGGCCTAGTGAGCAGTTCTTC; cdr3_aa: CASSPTSLSLAGGPSEQFF; clone_size: few; v_call: TRBV18; j_call: TRBJ2-1; d_call: TRBD2
cdr3_nt: TGTGCCAGCAGTGAATTAGGGGGACAGGAGGGGCCCCAGCATTTT; cdr3_aa: CASSELGGQEGPQHF; clone_size: -; v_call: TRBV2; j_call: TRBJ1-5; d_call: TRBD1
cdr3_nt: TGTGCCAGCGGGGACAGGCCTCGGCTTAATGAAAAACTGTTTTTT; cdr3_aa: CASGDRPRLNEKLFF; clone_size: -; v_call: TRBV6-5; j_call: TRBJ1-4; d_call: TRBD1
cdr3_nt: TGTGCCAGCAGCGAACCGGGACAGGGAGCCTCCTACGAGCAGTACTTC; cdr3_aa: CASSEPGQGASYEQYF; clone_size: once; v_call: TRBV5-6; j_call: TRBJ2-7; d_call: TRBD1
cdr3_nt: TGTGCCAGCAGCTTAGCGGGGGGTTACAATGAGCAGTTCTTC; cdr3_aa: CASSLAGGYNEQFF; clone_size: once; v_call: TRBV7-8; j_call: TRBJ2-1; d_call: -
cdr3_nt: TGTGCCAGTAGTATAGATCCGGGGGGAGGCAATGAGCAGTTCTTC; cdr3_aa: CASSIDPGGGNEQFF; clone_size: -; v_call: TRBV19; j_call: TRBJ2-1; d_call: TRBD2
cdr3_nt: TGTGCCAGCAGTTTGGCAGCGGGAGCCCAAGAGACCCAGTACTTC; cdr3_aa: CASSLAAGAQETQYF; clone_size: -; v_call: TRBV6-6; j_call: TRBJ2-5; d_call: TRBD2
cdr3_nt: TGCGCCAGCAGCCAAGATAACTTAAACAGGGGGCGGGACACTGAAGCTTTCTTT; cdr3_aa: CASSQDNLNRGRDTEAFF; clone_size: -; v_call: TRBV4-1; j_call: TRBJ1-1; d_call: TRBD1